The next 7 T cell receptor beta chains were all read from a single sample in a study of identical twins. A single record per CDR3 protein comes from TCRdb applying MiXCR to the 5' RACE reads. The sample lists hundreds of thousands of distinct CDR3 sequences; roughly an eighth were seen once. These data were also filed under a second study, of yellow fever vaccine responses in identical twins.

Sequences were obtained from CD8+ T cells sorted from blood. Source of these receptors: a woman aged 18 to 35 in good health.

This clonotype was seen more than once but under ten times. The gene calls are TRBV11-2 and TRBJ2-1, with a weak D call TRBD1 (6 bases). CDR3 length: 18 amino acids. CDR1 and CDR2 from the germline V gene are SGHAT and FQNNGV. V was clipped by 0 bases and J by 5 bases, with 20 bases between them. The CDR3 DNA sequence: TGTGCCAGCAGCTTAGATGGATTAGTAGGGGGTAAGAACAATGAGCAGTTCTTC. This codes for CASSLDGLVGGKNNEQFF.

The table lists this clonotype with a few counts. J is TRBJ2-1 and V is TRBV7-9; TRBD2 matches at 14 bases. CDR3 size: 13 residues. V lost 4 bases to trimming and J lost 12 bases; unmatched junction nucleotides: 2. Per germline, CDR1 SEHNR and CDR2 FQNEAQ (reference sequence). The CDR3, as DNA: TGTGCCAGCAGCTCCGGGACTAGCGGGGGGCAGTTCTTC. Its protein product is CASSSGTSGGQFF.

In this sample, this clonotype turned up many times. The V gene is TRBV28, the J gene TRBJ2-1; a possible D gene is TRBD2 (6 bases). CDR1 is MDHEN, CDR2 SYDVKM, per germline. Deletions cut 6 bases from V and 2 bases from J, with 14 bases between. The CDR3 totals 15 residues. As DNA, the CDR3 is TGTGCCAGCAGCCTGATAGCGGACCCCTACAATGAGCAGTTCTTC. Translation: CASSLIADPYNEQFF.

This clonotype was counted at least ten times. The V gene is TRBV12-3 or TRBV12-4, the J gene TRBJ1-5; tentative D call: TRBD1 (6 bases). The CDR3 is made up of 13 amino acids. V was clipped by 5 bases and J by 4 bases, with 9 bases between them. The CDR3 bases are TGTGCCAGCAGTACCGGACAGAATCAGCCCCAGCATTTT. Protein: CASSTGQNQPQHF.

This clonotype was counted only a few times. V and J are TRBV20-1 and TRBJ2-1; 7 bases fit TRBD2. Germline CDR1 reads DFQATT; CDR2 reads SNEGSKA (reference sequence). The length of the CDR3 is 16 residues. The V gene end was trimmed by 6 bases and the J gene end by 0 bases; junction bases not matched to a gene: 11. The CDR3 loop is CSARNLADRSYNEQFF. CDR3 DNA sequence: TGCAGTGCCAGGAACCTAGCGGACCGCTCCTACAATGAGCAGTTCTTC.

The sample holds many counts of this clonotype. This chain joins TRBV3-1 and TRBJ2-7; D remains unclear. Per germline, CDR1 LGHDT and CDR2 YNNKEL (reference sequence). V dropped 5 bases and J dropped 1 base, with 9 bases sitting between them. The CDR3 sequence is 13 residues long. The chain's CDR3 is CASSDDWSYEQYF. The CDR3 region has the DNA TGTGCCAGCAGCGACGACTGGTCCTACGAGCAGTACTTC.

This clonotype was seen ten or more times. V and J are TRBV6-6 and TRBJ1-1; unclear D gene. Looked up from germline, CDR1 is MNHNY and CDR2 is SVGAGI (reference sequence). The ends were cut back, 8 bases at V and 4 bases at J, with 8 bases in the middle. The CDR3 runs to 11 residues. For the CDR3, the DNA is TGTGCCAGCTTCATGGGCACTGAAGCTTTCTTT. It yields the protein CASFMGTEAFF.